Sequencing of this T cell receptor beta chain was carried out in a study of blood T cell repertoires in COVID-19. Whole-study context: Samples of COVID-19 (acute and convalescent) were obtained from the United States, Italy and Spain.

In the source study's methods: Amplification from reference gene primers served as the basis for estimated nucleated cell counts. Sequenced by immunoSEQ multiplex PCR; TCRdb stores in-frame clones only, minus some. V, J and clone size are those of that table, while D and trimming were read from the DNA. The data contain 130,000 or so clones, 70% to 80% of them singletons. Germline V CDR1 and CDR2: SNHLY, FYNNEI. The CDR3 sequence is 14 residues long. Losses at the gene ends were 6 bases for V and 5 bases for J; bases not matched to a gene: 5. Sequencing input: peripheral blood. The rearrangement uses TRBV2 and TRBJ2-5, with TRBD1 identical over 11 bases. The source of this sequence is a human donor in a cohort sampled during active COVID-19. CDR3 amino acids: CASRKDRGQETQYF. Here the CDR3 DNA reads TGTGCCAGCAGGAAGGACAGGGGGCAGGAGACCCAGTACTTC.